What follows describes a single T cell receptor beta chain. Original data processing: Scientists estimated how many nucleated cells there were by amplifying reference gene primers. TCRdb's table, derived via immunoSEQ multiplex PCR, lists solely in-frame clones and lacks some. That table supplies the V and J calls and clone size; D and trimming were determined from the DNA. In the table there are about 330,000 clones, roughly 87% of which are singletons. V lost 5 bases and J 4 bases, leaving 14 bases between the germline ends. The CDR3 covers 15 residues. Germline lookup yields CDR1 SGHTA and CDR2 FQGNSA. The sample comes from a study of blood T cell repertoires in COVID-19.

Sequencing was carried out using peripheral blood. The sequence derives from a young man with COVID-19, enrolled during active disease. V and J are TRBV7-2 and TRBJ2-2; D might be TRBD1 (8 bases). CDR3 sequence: CASSPHRGGTGELFF. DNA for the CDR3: TGTGCCAGCAGCCCTCACAGGGGGGGCACCGGGGAGCTGTTTTTT.